This is a list of T cell receptor beta chains from one sample in a study of identical twins. TCRdb re-called the 5' RACE reads through MiXCR, storing one row per CDR3 protein. Counted here are approximately 490,000 distinct CDR3 sequences, 20% to 25% occurring once; the ten biggest clones make up 0.4% to 0.6%. In addition, the sample was reused for a study of yellow fever vaccine responses in identical twins.

Material for sequencing was CD4+ T cells sorted from blood. These receptors were collected from a young woman in good health. The CDR3 runs from the conserved cysteine through the conserved F or W. The order of the fields is V gene, J gene, clone size, D gene, CDR3 protein, CDR3 DNA. A D gene is named only where the DNA matches it firmly. Expanded clones get a size class; other rows say once, few or many, or leave the size out.

>TRBV7-2|TRBJ2-5|.|TRBD1
CASSRDRGQFETQYF
TGTGCCAGCAGCAGGGACAGGGGGCAATTCGAGACCCAGTACTTC
>TRBV7-9|TRBJ2-2|few|TRBD2
CASSPILAGDEQLFF
TGTGCCAGCAGCCCCATCCTAGCGGGAGATGAGCAGCTGTTTTTT
>TRBV27|TRBJ2-3|.|.
CASSRERGTSTDTQYF
TGTGCCAGCAGTCGCGAACGGGGGACTAGCACAGATACGCAGTATTTT
>TRBV12-3/TRBV12-4|TRBJ1-2|.|.
CASSHRDDAGYTF
TGTGCCAGCAGCCACAGGGATGATGCTGGCTACACCTTC
>TRBV3-1|TRBJ2-1|.|.
CASSQDYLDDNEQFF
TGTGCCAGCAGCCAAGATTATCTGGACGATAATGAGCAGTTCTTC
>TRBV11-1|TRBJ2-7|.|TRBD2
CASGTGTAGTSGRYEQYF
TGTGCCAGCGGGACCGGGACGGCCGGGACTAGCGGGAGGTACGAGCAGTACTTC
>TRBV20-1|TRBJ2-2|.|TRBD1
CSAMEDRAYFTGELFF
TGCAGTGCTATGGAGGACAGGGCTTATTTCACCGGGGAGCTGTTTTTT
>TRBV6-1|TRBJ2-5|.|TRBD1
CASSEWGMTGSEETQYF
TGTGCCAGCAGTGAATGGGGGATGACAGGGAGCGAAGAGACCCAGTACTTC
>TRBV6-1|TRBJ2-5|few|.
CASRSRAGVSQETQYF
TGTGCCAGCAGGTCTAGAGCAGGGGTCAGCCAAGAGACCCAGTACTTC
>TRBV21-1|TRBJ2-4|few|.
CASSDRGTKNIQYF
TGTGCCAGCAGCGACAGAGGAACCAAAAACATTCAGTACTTC
>TRBV6-2/TRBV6-3|TRBJ2-5|.|TRBD2
CASSYIAGDLQETQYF
TGTGCCAGCAGTTATATTGCGGGAGACCTCCAAGAGACCCAGTACTTC
>TRBV5-1|TRBJ2-5|.|.
CASSESQTQYF
TGCGCCAGCAGCGAATCCCAGACCCAGTACTTC
>TRBV2|TRBJ2-2|few|TRBD2
CASSELAGPVTGELFF
TGTGCCAGCAGTGAACTAGCGGGCCCTGTCACCGGGGAGCTGTTTTTT
>TRBV6-6|TRBJ2-3|.|.
CASSYTLGGTQYF
TGTGCCAGCAGTTACACACTGGGGGGAACGCAGTATTTT
>TRBV5-1|TRBJ2-7|few|.
CASSPTSAAVGYEQYF
TGCGCCAGCAGCCCGACATCTGCGGCGGTAGGGTACGAGCAGTACTTC
>TRBV7-2|TRBJ2-3|.|.
CASRRAGDTQYF
TGTGCCAGCAGGCGAGCAGGGGATACGCAGTATTTT
>TRBV20-1|TRBJ2-1|.|TRBD2
CSASPGLAVPSSYNEQFF
TGCAGTGCTAGTCCGGGACTAGCGGTCCCGAGCTCCTACAATGAGCAGTTCTTC
>TRBV5-5|TRBJ2-7|many|TRBD2
CASRKTSGSFEQYF
TGTGCCAGCAGAAAGACTAGCGGGAGCTTCGAGCAGTACTTC
>TRBV5-1|TRBJ2-5|few|.
CASTGDLQETQYF
TGCGCCAGCACGGGAGACCTCCAAGAGACCCAGTACTTC
>TRBV3-1|TRBJ2-1|few|TRBD1
CASSWRGQGYNEQFF
TGTGCCAGCAGCTGGAGGGGACAGGGATACAATGAGCAGTTCTTC
>TRBV12-3/TRBV12-4|TRBJ2-2|many|.
CASSPGPGELFF
TGTGCCAGCAGCCCAGGGCCCGGGGAGCTGTTTTTT
>TRBV28|TRBJ1-1|few|.
CASSSPTGWGTEAFF
TGTGCCAGCAGCTCTCCGACAGGTTGGGGCACTGAAGCTTTCTTT
>TRBV12-3/TRBV12-4|TRBJ1-1|.|TRBD1
CASSRQGLEAFF
TGTGCCAGCAGCAGACAGGGGCTTGAAGCTTTCTTT
>TRBV4-1|TRBJ2-1|.|.
CASSNRDHLFF
TGCGCCAGCAGCAACCGGGACCACCTTTTCTTC
>TRBV4-1|TRBJ1-2|.|TRBD1
CASSQKDRDYGYTF
TGCGCCAGCAGCCAAAAGGACAGGGACTATGGCTACACCTTC
>TRBV27|TRBJ2-3|few|.
CASRRASTDTQYF
TGTGCCAGCAGGAGAGCCTCCACAGATACGCAGTATTTT
>TRBV5-1|TRBJ2-1|.|.
CASSLEGMYSYNEQFF
TGCGCCAGCAGCCTGGAGGGCATGTACTCCTACAATGAGCAGTTCTTC
>TRBV6-5|TRBJ1-2|few|TRBD1
CASSSPDRGNPGYTF
TGTGCCAGCAGTTCCCCCGACAGGGGTAATCCTGGCTACACCTTC
>TRBV9|TRBJ2-3|many|.
CASSVGGDTQYF
TGTGCCAGCAGCGTCGGGGGAGATACGCAGTATTTT
>TRBV3-1|TRBJ2-5|.|TRBD2
CASSSWTSQETQYF
TGTGCCAGCAGCTCTTGGACTAGCCAAGAGACCCAGTACTTC
>TRBV6-6|TRBJ2-1|.|.
CASSYPDRGRFF
TGTGCCAGCAGTTACCCGGACCGGGGCCGGTTCTTC
>TRBV12-3/TRBV12-4|TRBJ2-3|few|TRBD2
CASRASGTSTDTQYF
TGTGCCAGCAGGGCTAGCGGCACTAGCACAGATACGCAGTATTTT
>TRBV12-3/TRBV12-4|TRBJ2-1|few|TRBD2
CASTISRLAGNEQFF
TGTGCCAGCACTATATCGAGACTAGCGGGAAATGAGCAGTTCTTC
>TRBV7-9|TRBJ2-2|.|.
CASSLSVVAGELFF
TGTGCCAGCAGCTTAAGCGTGGTTGCCGGGGAGCTGTTTTTT
>TRBV10-3|TRBJ1-2|.|TRBD1
CAIRGTGLDGYTF
TGTGCCATCAGGGGGACAGGGTTGGATGGCTACACCTTC
>TRBV7-2|TRBJ1-5|.|TRBD1
CASITGANNQPQHF
TGTGCCAGCATCACAGGGGCCAACAATCAGCCCCAGCATTTT
>TRBV5-1|TRBJ1-2|.|TRBD1
CASSFADRGGDGYTF
TGCGCCAGCAGCTTTGCGGACAGGGGGGGAGATGGCTACACCTTC
>TRBV27|TRBJ2-3|once|TRBD2
CASSLTLAGVTQYF
TGTGCCAGCAGTTTAACCCTAGCGGGAGTTACGCAGTATTTT
>TRBV10-3|TRBJ2-1|few|TRBD1
CAISRDRREQFF
TGTGCCATCAGTCGGGACAGGAGGGAGCAGTTCTTC
>TRBV5-1|TRBJ2-5|.|TRBD1
CASSFGDRAYQETQYF
TGCGCCAGCAGCTTTGGGGACAGGGCGTACCAAGAGACCCAGTACTTC
>TRBV12-3/TRBV12-4|TRBJ1-2|few|.
CASSLDGFYGYTF
TGTGCCAGCAGTCTCGACGGGTTCTATGGCTACACCTTC
>TRBV7-9|TRBJ1-1|.|TRBD1
CASSLEYRGFENTEAFF
TGTGCCAGCAGCTTAGAATACAGGGGATTTGAGAACACTGAAGCTTTCTTT
>TRBV7-9|TRBJ1-1|few|.
CASSARGGVTEAFF
TGTGCCAGCAGCGCCCGTGGGGGAGTTACTGAAGCTTTCTTT
>TRBV29-1|TRBJ2-7|.|.
CSVDEWAARLYEQYF
TGCAGCGTTGATGAATGGGCTGCCCGACTCTACGAGCAGTACTTC
>TRBV10-3|TRBJ2-7|few|.
CAIRKAGSSYEQYF
TGTGCCATCAGAAAAGCGGGCAGCTCCTACGAGCAGTACTTC
>TRBV7-8|TRBJ2-3|.|.
CASSLMASTDTQYF
TGTGCCAGCAGCTTAATGGCAAGCACAGATACGCAGTATTTT
>TRBV24-1|TRBJ2-7|.|.
CATSDPRGVGGEQYF
TGTGCCACCAGTGATCCCAGGGGGGTTGGTGGCGAGCAGTACTTC
>TRBV29-1|TRBJ2-5|once|.
CSVVGTFQETQYF
TGCAGCGTTGTCGGAACATTCCAAGAGACCCAGTACTTC